These 5 T cell receptor beta chains originate from one sample sequenced in a study of T cells in localized non-small cell lung cancer. Generated by immunoSEQ multiplex PCR, the TCRdb table keeps only in-frame clones and is missing some. The profile covers about 18,000 clones, with approximately 80% appearing a single time and under 40% taken by the ten largest. This material consisted of peripheral blood, taken before any cancer treatment. The receptors come from a male donor older than 55 with stage I lung adenocarcinoma.

CDR3 loop: CASSVSRDTQYF. DNA of the CDR3: TGTGCCAGTAGTGTATCCAGGGATACGCAGTATTTT. The chain links TRBV19 to TRBJ2-3; D gene ambiguous. The V gene's germline CDR1 is LNHDA and CDR2 SQIVND (reference sequence). Trimming removed 5 bases from V and 6 bases from J, with 9 bases in between. CDR3 size: 12 residues. The variable domain in full, completed from reference TRBV19 and TRBJ2-3, reads DGGITQSPKYLFRKEGQNVTLSCEQNLNHDAMYWYRQDPGQGLRLIYYSQIVNDFQKGDIAEGYSVSREKKESFPLTVTSAQKNPTAFYLCASSVSRDTQYFGPGTRLTVL.

The J gene is TRBJ2-7, the V gene TRBV28, with D tentatively TRBD1 (5 bases). Germline values: CDR1 MDHEN, CDR2 SYDVKM. The CDR3 length is 13 residues. Trimming stripped 9 bases from V and 3 bases from J, with 15 bases between. CDR3 loop: CASHRHGFYEQYF. CDR3 DNA: TGTGCCAGTCACAGGCATGGGTTCTACGAGCAGTACTTC.

This clone was seen only a few times. The chain combines TRBV15 with TRBJ2-7; D possibly corresponds to TRBD1 (6 bases). Per the germline V gene, CDR1 is LNHNV and CDR2 is YYDKDF (reference sequence). V was pared by 0 bases and J by 7 bases, with 16 bases between. The CDR3 spans 15 residues. CDR3: CATSRDRTAFGEQYF. Here the CDR3 DNA reads TGTGCCACCAGCAGAGACCGGACAGCCTTTGGGGAGCAGTACTTC.

The rearrangement uses TRBV19 and TRBJ2-1, with 7 bases that match TRBD1. The length of the CDR3 is 14 residues. Losses at the gene ends were 8 bases for V and 0 bases for J; bases not matched to a gene: 4. Germline assignment: CDR1 LNHDA and CDR2 SQIVND (reference sequence). CDR3 loop: CASVRDSSYNEQFF. The CDR3 coding sequence is TGTGCCAGTGTCCGGGACAGCTCCTACAATGAGCAGTTCTTC.

CDR3 protein: CAIRQPGGSQPQHF. In DNA form, the CDR3 reads TGTGCCATCAGGCAGCCAGGGGGCAGTCAGCCCCAGCATTTT. This chain joins TRBV10-3 and TRBJ1-5, with 8 positions matching TRBD1. The germline gives CDR1 ENHRY, CDR2 SYGVKD. After removal of 6 bases from V and 6 bases from J, the junction contained 7 bases not matched to a gene. This CDR3 comprises 14 residues.